These 17 T cell receptor beta chains originate from one sample sequenced in a study of CD4+ T cells in melanoma. TCRdb's table, derived via immunoSEQ multiplex PCR, lists solely in-frame clones and lacks some. The sample includes 50,000 to 60,000 clones, about 72% seen only once; the top ten take around 5%. Sequencing used tumor tissue. These TCRs come from a human donor with melanoma.

This chain links TRBV5-1 with TRBJ2-2; D possibly uses TRBD1 or TRBD2 (5 bases each). V lost 10 bases and J lost 3, with 22 bases in between. The CDR3 covers 16 residues. Germline V lookup: CDR1 SGHRS, CDR2 YFSETQ. The chain's CDR3 is CASQKTARGDTGELFF. CDR3 nucleotide sequence: TGCGCCTCTCAGAAGACAGCAAGAGGGGACACCGGGGAGCTGTTTTTT.

The genes are TRBV4-1 and TRBJ1-1, with D hard to call. This CDR3 has 18 amino acids. The V gene's germline CDR1 is MGHRA and CDR2 YSYEKL. Trimming cost V 6 bases and J 1 base, with 24 bases left between them. CDR3 nucleotides: TGCGCCAGCAGTCTAAAGGAGGGCAGGCTCCTTTCGAACACTGAAGCTTTCTTT. Translation gives CASSLKEGRLLSNTEAFF.

The chain employs TRBV11-2 and TRBJ2-1, with D unclear. This CDR3 contains 12 residues. V was trimmed by 5 bases and J by 9 bases, leaving 11 bases between them. The germline gives CDR1 SGHAT, CDR2 FQNNGV. The CDR3 nucleotides read TGTGCCAGCAGCCTTGTAGGCGGTGAGCAGTTCTTC. Amino acids: CASSLVGGEQFF.

The rearrangement joins TRBV2 to TRBJ2-2; TRBD1 aligns across 10 bases. Germline CDR1 is SNHLY and CDR2 is FYNNEI. The CDR3 runs 14 residues. The V gene end was trimmed by 10 bases and the J gene end by 3 bases; junction bases not matched to a gene: 5. CDR3 nucleotides: TGTGCCACATACGGGACAGGGGACACCGGGGAGCTGTTTTTT. Protein: CATYGTGDTGELFF.

The chain couples TRBV4-2 to TRBJ1-1; D possibly corresponds to TRBD1 (5 bases). There are 14 residues in the CDR3. Trimming took 4 bases from V and 1 from J, leaving 10 bases between them. CDR1 is LGHNA, CDR2 YNFKEQ, per germline. CDR3 sequence (DNA): TGTGCCAGCAGCCTCTGGGACGGGAACACTGAAGCTTTCTTT. Protein sequence: CASSLWDGNTEAFF.

The CDR3 sequence: CASSFSTANLVYEQYF. CDR3 nucleotide sequence: TGTGCCAGCAGCTTCTCGACAGCAAACTTAGTCTACGAGCAGTACTTC. The gene calls are TRBV11-2 and TRBJ2-7; D is perhaps TRBD1 (5 bases). From germline, CDR1 is SGHAT and CDR2 FQNNGV. The CDR3 loop spans 16 amino acids. V was trimmed by 3 bases and J by 3 bases, leaving 18 bases between them.

The chain recombines TRBV7-9 with TRBJ1-5, with TRBD1 matching 7 bases. V shed 5 bases and J 4 bases; nucleotides not matched to a gene: 8. The length of the CDR3 is 15 residues. Germline V CDR1 and CDR2: SEHNR, FQNEAQ (reference sequence). The CDR3: CASSRAGTVNQPQHF. The CDR3 DNA reads TGTGCCAGCAGCCGTGCCGGGACAGTGAATCAGCCCCAGCATTTT.

This chain joins TRBV19 and TRBJ2-7; 8 bases agree with TRBD2. CDR3 size: 13 residues. Germline CDR1 is LNHDA and CDR2 is SQIVND (reference sequence). V lost 6 bases, J lost 4 bases, and 5 bases stayed unmatched. In DNA form, the CDR3 reads TGTGCCAGTAGGAAGCGGGAGACATACGAGCAGTACTTC. It yields the protein CASRKRETYEQYF.

Only one count was recorded for this clone. The chain carries TRBV6-1 and TRBJ2-7; D is undetermined. Trimming took 4 bases from V and 11 from J, leaving 12 bases between them. CDR1 and CDR2 (germline): MNHNS, SASEGT. The CDR3 length is 11 residues. DNA of the CDR3: TGTGCCAGCAGTGGTGAGGCTTGGGAGTACTTC. Amino acids: CASSGEAWEYF.

This clone was seen only a few times. One end of the junction is discordant with germline, which a read error may explain. The chain combines TRBV5-1 with TRBJ1-2; D possibly corresponds to TRBD1 (5 bases). CDR3 length: 15 residues. CDR1 and CDR2 (germline): SGHRS, YFSETQ. This chain's CDR3 is CASTLRYQGEDGYTF. CDR3 DNA sequence: TGCGCCAGCACCTTGCGTTACCAGGGAGAAGATGGCTACACCTTC.

This clone was detected a few times. This chain connects TRBV5-1 to TRBJ2-4; D might be TRBD1 (6 bases). The V end was cut by 4 bases, the J end by 8 bases, with 10 bases between. Per germline, CDR1 SGHRS and CDR2 YFSETQ. CDR3 size: 12 residues. CDR3 sequence reads: CASSLEGDIQYF. CDR3 in DNA: TGCGCCAGCAGCCTAGAGGGGGACATTCAGTACTTC.

The chain combines TRBV9 with TRBJ2-1; TRBD2 matches 15 bases. Germline V lookup: CDR1 SGDLS, CDR2 YYNGEE. The CDR3 consists of 20 residues. With 2 bases clipped from V and 2 bases from J, the junction kept 11 bases outside the gene matches. CDR3 bases: TGTGCCAGCAGCGTCCCGGAGAGGACTAGCGGGGGGGGAGCCTACAATGAGCAGTTCTTC. Translated, it gives CASSVPERTSGGGAYNEQFF.

This clone came up once. The chain links TRBV6-5 to TRBJ1-1; 7 bases are shared with TRBD1. Germline loops: CDR1 MNHEY, CDR2 SVGAGI. The CDR3 consists of 14 residues. J lost 8 bases, V lost 1 base, and 7 bases had no gene match. In DNA, the CDR3 is TGTGCCAGCAGTTACTTAGGGGACAGCGGGGAAGCTTTCTTT. Amino acids: CASSYLGDSGEAFF.

This sequence joins TRBV2 and TRBJ1-1; 8 positions agree with TRBD1. CDR1 and CDR2 from the germline V gene are SNHLY and FYNNEI. The V gene end was trimmed by 6 bases and the J gene end by 7 bases; junction bases not matched to a gene: 4. The CDR3 contains 12 residues. The DNA of the CDR3 is TGTGCCAGCAGGCCAACAGGGGGTGAAGCTTTCTTT. It encodes CASRPTGGEAFF.

The chain is built from TRBV7-9 and TRBJ1-6; possibly TRBD1 for D (5 bases). Trimming took 8 bases from V and 2 from J, leaving 13 bases between them. The CDR3 contains 15 residues. CDR1 and CDR2 from the germline V gene are SEHNR and FQNEAQ (reference sequence). CDR3 protein: CASWDVSAYNSPLHF. The CDR3 DNA follows: TGTGCCAGCTGGGACGTCAGTGCCTATAATTCACCCCTCCACTTT.

The V call is TRBV2, the J call TRBJ2-7; D gene uncertain. Germline V lookup: CDR1 SNHLY, CDR2 FYNNEI. The V end was cut by 0 bases, the J end by 6 bases, with 12 bases between. The CDR3 is 14 residues long. The CDR3 region is CASSEAPTRREQYF. The DNA for the CDR3 is TGTGCCAGCAGTGAAGCACCAACCCGTCGCGAGCAGTACTTC.

The chain recombines TRBV18 with TRBJ2-3; TRBD1 matches 8 bases. The length of the CDR3 is 13 residues. The V gene end was trimmed by 5 bases and the J gene end by 6 bases; junction bases not matched to a gene: 4. The germline V gene has CDR1 KGHSH and CDR2 LQKENI. In DNA form, the CDR3 reads TGTGCCAGCTCAGCGACAGGGGCGGATACGCAGTATTTT. This gives the protein CASSATGADTQYF.